The next 4 T cell receptor beta chains were all read from a single sample in a study of response to subunit inactivated influenza vaccine. TCRdb redid the calling of the RT-PCR reads with MiXCR, one entry per CDR3 protein. The sample yields fewer than 650,000 distinct CDR3 sequences, around 13% seen once. The sample was PBMCs from blood, taken roughly 6 weeks after vaccination. These receptors came from a man in his forties or fifties who received an inactivated influenza vaccine.

This clonotype showed up just a few times. The chain carries TRBV7-2 and TRBJ2-7; D not certain. The CDR3 is 15 amino acids. The germline gives CDR1 SGHTA, CDR2 FQGNSA. With 1 base removed from V and 5 bases from J, the gap between germline ends came to 15 bases. CDR3 sequence (DNA): TGTGCCAGCAGCTTAGACCCGTTAAAGGCTAACGAGCAGTACTTC. Translating gives CASSLDPLKANEQYF. Looking up the rest from reference TRBV7-2 and TRBJ2-7 gives the full variable domain: GAGVSQSPSNKVTEKGKDVELRCDPISGHTALYWYRQSLGQGLEFLIYFQGNSAPDKSGLPSDRFSAERTGGSVSTLTIQRTQQEDSAVYLCASSLDPLKANEQYFGPGTRLTVT.

This clonotype appeared a few times. A much larger clone is a single base away; this may be a read error. V and J are TRBV20-1 and TRBJ1-1; D unclear. With 2 bases removed from V and 1 base from J, the gap between germline ends came to 2 bases. The CDR3 covers 11 residues. Looked up from germline, CDR1 is DFQATT and CDR2 is SNEGSKA (reference sequence). CDR3 amino acids: CSARRNTEAFF. CDR3 DNA sequence: TGCAGTGCTAGAAGGAACACTGAAGCTTTCTTT.

This clonotype was detected only a few times. The chain uses TRBV7-3 and TRBJ2-1, with D possibly matching TRBD2 (5 bases). The CDR3 consists of 16 residues. V was pared by 2 bases and J by 1 base, with 12 bases between. Germline lookup yields CDR1 SGHTA and CDR2 FQGTGA. The CDR3 DNA sequence: TGTGCCAGCAGCTTACTGAGGGCATCATCCTACAATGAGCAGTTCTTC. It specifies CASSLLRASSYNEQFF.

This chain connects TRBV10-3 to TRBJ2-3, with 9 bases aligning to TRBD1. V lost 3 bases and J lost 0; bases outside the gene matches: 10. The length of the CDR3 is 18 residues. Germline-derived CDR1 and CDR2 are ENHRY and SYGVKD. The CDR3 bases are TGTGCCATCAGTGACAACCCGCCGGGACAGGGTAGCACAGATACGCAGTATTTT. Protein sequence: CAISDNPPGQGSTDTQYF.